This TCR beta chain was captured in a study of quantifying T cell responses using KT2 cells. About the research overall: Reverse transcription used primers in the TCR alpha and beta constant regions. Under optimum conditions, T4 ligation efficiency was estimated at more than 8.5%. The second PCR was a qPCR stopped at a predetermined fluorescence threshold.

Study-wide results and caveats: KT2 sequence counts showed saturation when very many KT2 cells were spiked in.

Germline CDR1 and CDR2: KGHDR and SFDVKD. The CDR3 has 18 amino acids. V shed 3 bases and J shed 0 bases, with 19 bases lying between them. Known numbers of the T cell clone KT2 were added to PBMC. This clonotype has at least ten counts. The antigen is undetermined. The cDNA 3' end received a ligated oligonucleotide with a UMI. First-round PCR used around 4 cycles and beta primers RC1.1 and RC1.2 covering TRBC1 and TRBC2. TCRdb re-called the UMI-ligation and nested PCR reads with MiXCR, one entry per CDR3 protein. The table includes 31,000 or so distinct CDR3 sequences, 10% detected once. V gene TRBV24-1 combines with J gene TRBJ2-5, with D perhaps TRBD1 or TRBD2 (6 bases each). Material: PBMCs spiked with cells of the T cell clone KT2. This clonotype was sampled from a human donor. CDR3 bases: TGTGCCACCAGTGATCATAGGGGGGACGCTTCAAACCAAGAGACCCAGTACTTC. It translates to CATSDHRGDASNQETQYF.